Presented here are 30 T cell receptor beta chains from one specimen sequenced in a study of blood T cell repertoires in COVID-19. Produced via immunoSEQ multiplex PCR; TCRdb's table is partial and in-frame only. The sample includes about 110,000 clones, 84% of them seen just once. Sequencing was done on a sample of peripheral blood. All receptors come from a woman aged 50 to 60 with acute or convalescent COVID-19.

The chain uses TRBV20-1 and TRBJ2-7; possible D gene TRBD2, 5 bases. Germline CDR1 reads DFQATT; CDR2 reads SNEGSKA (reference sequence). The CDR3 covers 15 residues. Trimming cost V 3 bases and J 4 bases, with 19 bases left between them. CDR3 DNA: TGCAGTGCTAGTGCCGCTCGGACGGGATTTTACGAGCAGTACTTC. Translated: CSASAARTGFYEQYF.

J is TRBJ1-1 and V is TRBV6-5; weak D call: TRBD1 (5 bases). Per the germline V gene, CDR1 is MNHEY and CDR2 is SVGAGI. Trimming removed 0 bases from V and 3 bases from J, with 8 bases in between. This CDR3 region has 14 residues. This chain's CDR3 is CASSYSNRYTEAFF. The CDR3 DNA follows: TGTGCCAGCAGTTACTCGAACAGGTACACTGAAGCTTTCTTT.

The sample holds one count of this clone. This chain uses TRBV19 with TRBJ2-3; D is possibly TRBD2 (6 bases). Per germline, CDR1 LNHDA and CDR2 SQIVND (reference sequence). The CDR3 covers 13 residues. V lost 10 bases and J 2 bases, leaving 13 bases between the germline ends. CDR3 residues: CATRGEITDTQYF. Written as DNA, the CDR3 is TGTGCCACCCGCGGGGAGATCACAGATACGCAGTATTTT.

The count of this clone is one. The chain recombines TRBV3-1 (or the pseudogene TRBV3-2) with TRBJ1-3; 7 nucleotides line up with TRBD1. V dropped 4 bases and J dropped 0; count of bases not matched to a gene: 15. The germline V gene has CDR1 LGHDT and CDR2 YNNKEL (reference sequence). The CDR3 extends over 19 amino acids. The CDR3 coding sequence is TGTGCCAGCAGCCTATACCGGGACAGATATGGGTCCTCTGGAAACACCATATATTTT. It encodes CASSLYRDRYGSSGNTIYF.

This chain connects TRBV6-5 to TRBJ2-7; 8 bases agree with TRBD2. The CDR3 has 15 residues. Germline CDR1 reads MNHEY; CDR2 reads SVGAGI. With 2 bases clipped from V and 3 bases from J, the junction kept 6 bases outside the gene matches. In DNA form, the CDR3 reads TGTGCCAGCAGTTACGGGCTAGCGGGTAACTACGAGCAGTACTTC. Protein sequence: CASSYGLAGNYEQYF.

This clone came up once. The chain recombines TRBV30 with TRBJ1-1; TRBD1 matches 9 bases. The ends lost 7 bases at V and 4 bases at J; junction bases unmatched: 7. CDR1 and CDR2 from the germline V gene are GTSNPN and SVGIG (reference sequence). The CDR3 sequence is 13 residues long. CDR3 residues: CAYSGQGVTEAFF. CDR3 bases: TGTGCCTATTCGGGACAGGGTGTCACTGAAGCTTTCTTT. The full variable domain, with the rest looked up from reference TRBV30 and TRBJ1-1, is SQTIHQWPATLVQPVGSPLSLECTVEGTSNPNLYWYRQAAGRGLQLLFYSVGIGQISSEVPQNLSASRPQDRQFILSSKKLLLSDSGFYLCAYSGQGVTEAFFGQGTRLTVV.

The rearrangement uses TRBV4-1 and TRBJ1-5, with D possibly TRBD1 on 6 matching bases. V was trimmed by 3 bases and J by 6 bases, leaving 18 bases between them. The germline CDR1 and CDR2 sequences are MGHRA and YSYEKL. The CDR3 covers 16 residues. The CDR3 loop reads CASSQEQGGSGQPQHF. Written as DNA, the CDR3 is TGCGCCAGCAGCCAGGAACAGGGAGGGAGCGGTCAGCCCCAGCATTTT.

V usage is TRBV6-4 and J usage is TRBJ2-2, with a weak D call TRBD1 (6 bases). The germline V gene has CDR1 MRHNA and CDR2 SNTAGT. This CDR3 has 15 amino acids. Trimming left V 4 bases short and J 6 bases short, with 15 bases between. The CDR3 DNA reads TGTGCCAGCAGTGCCCCAGGGGAAACCCCCGGGGAGCTGTTTTTT. Its translation: CASSAPGETPGELFF.

The chain combines TRBV15 with TRBJ2-3, with 13 bases that match TRBD2. V shed 5 bases and J 7 bases; nucleotides not matched to a gene: 6. In germline, CDR1 is LNHNV, CDR2 YYDKDF (reference sequence). The CDR3 totals 15 residues. The CDR3 bases are TGTGCCACCAGCCAGACTAGCGGGGGGCCTTATACGCAGTATTTT. This gives the protein CATSQTSGGPYTQYF.

The V call is TRBV18, the J call TRBJ2-6; TRBD1 matches at 8 bases. Trimming at V came to 5 bases and at J to 0 bases, leaving 6 bases not matched to a gene. CDR1 and CDR2 from the germline V gene are KGHSH and LQKENI. The CDR3 is 17 amino acids. The CDR3 here is CASSSVTGASGANVLTF. CDR3 bases: TGTGCCAGCTCATCGGTGACAGGGGCCTCTGGGGCCAACGTCCTGACTTTC.

The rearrangement joins TRBV28 to TRBJ1-6, with TRBD1 identical over 9 bases. The V gene's germline CDR1 is MDHEN and CDR2 SYDVKM. V gave up 5 bases and J gave up 13 bases; unmatched junction bases: 12. The CDR3 length is 15 residues. The CDR3 here is CASSGPGTGIAPLHF. Written as DNA, the CDR3 is TGTGCCAGCAGTGGCCCCGGGACAGGGATTGCGCCCCTCCACTTT.

CDR3 sequence (DNA): TGTGCCAGTACGGACAGACAATATAGCAATCAGCCCCAGCATTTT. Its protein product is CASTDRQYSNQPQHF. The rearrangement uses TRBV19 and TRBJ1-5, with TRBD1 as a possible D gene (6 bases). Trimming stripped 7 bases from V and 0 bases from J, with 13 bases between. The CDR3 runs to 15 residues. Per the germline V gene, CDR1 is LNHDA and CDR2 is SQIVND (reference sequence).

In this sample, this clone turned up a few times. The genes are TRBV5-8 and TRBJ1-2; tentatively, D is TRBD1 (6 bases). Germline V lookup: CDR1 SGHTS, CDR2 YDEGEE. There are 13 residues in the CDR3. V was pared by 5 bases and J by 4 bases, with 12 bases between. As DNA, the CDR3 is TGTGCCAGCAGAGAAACAGGGATCTATGGCTACACCTTC. Encoded protein: CASRETGIYGYTF.

The chain employs TRBV2 and TRBJ2-1; 7 bases match TRBD1. The V gene's germline CDR1 is SNHLY and CDR2 FYNNEI. Trimming cost V 4 bases and J 9 bases; bases outside gene matches: 9. The CDR3 sequence is 14 residues long. CDR3 loop: CASSVERGRLEQFF. The CDR3 bases are TGTGCCAGCAGTGTCGAGAGGGGGCGTCTTGAGCAGTTCTTC.

The chain couples TRBV5-1 to TRBJ1-6; D is possibly TRBD1 (6 bases). V lost 1 base, J lost 10 bases, and 18 bases lay in between. The CDR3 runs to 16 residues. CDR1 is SGHRS and CDR2 is YFSETQ in the germline V gene. The chain's CDR3 is CASSLLSGGARSPLHF. In nucleotides, the CDR3 is TGCGCCAGCAGCTTGCTGTCGGGGGGGGCGCGCTCACCCCTCCACTTT.

The chain joins TRBV18 to TRBJ2-3, with 7 bases lining up with TRBD1. Germline CDR1 is KGHSH and CDR2 is LQKENI. The CDR3 sequence is 17 residues long. V was clipped by 0 bases and J by 0 bases; unmatched bases: 6. CDR3 nucleotide sequence: TGTGCCAGCTCACCACCGGGGCAGGGGGACAGCACAGATACGCAGTATTTT. It translates to CASSPPGQGDSTDTQYF.

A note on this clone: At one boundary the junction diverges from the germline segment, which might be a read error. This sequence joins TRBV6-1 and TRBJ1-1; no definite D call. Germline CDR1 is MNHNS and CDR2 is SASEGT. The CDR3 is 13 residues long. The CDR3 sequence is CASSEVVNTEAFF. In DNA form, the CDR3 reads TGTGCCAGCAGCGAAGTAGTGAACACTGAAGCTTTCTTT.

The chain recombines TRBV5-1 with TRBJ2-3; 10 bases are shared with TRBD2. CDR3 size: 16 residues. CDR1 and CDR2 (germline): SGHRS, YFSETQ. The V gene end was trimmed by 1 base and the J gene end by 0 bases; junction bases not matched to a gene: 2. As DNA, the CDR3 is TGCGCCAGCAGCTTGCCACTAGCGGGAAGCACAGATACGCAGTATTTT. Its protein is CASSLPLAGSTDTQYF.

Comments on this clone: The junction does not match germline at one end; this may be a read error. Other DNA sequences in this sample translate to the same CDR3. This chain links TRBV5-1 with TRBJ1-6; TRBD1 might be the D (5 bases). This CDR3 is built from 16 residues. Germline assignment: CDR1 SGHRS and CDR2 YFSETQ. The CDR3 DNA follows: TGCGCCAGCAGCCAGTTTGGGGGGAGTTATAATTCACCTCTCCACTTT. Protein product: CASSQFGGSYNSPLHF.

The chain employs TRBV19 and TRBJ1-1; no clear D gene. The V end lost 4 bases, the J end lost 5 bases, and 14 bases lay between the germline ends. CDR3 size: 14 residues. Germline values: CDR1 LNHDA, CDR2 SQIVND (reference sequence). The CDR3 DNA sequence: TGTGCCAGTAGTACCCTACGTTCGGGGACTGAAGCTTTCTTT. The encoded protein is CASSTLRSGTEAFF.

The chain links TRBV2 to TRBJ1-6, with 8 bases fitting TRBD1. Germline V gives CDR1 SNHLY, CDR2 FYNNEI. The CDR3 sequence is 16 residues long. With V trimmed by 5 bases and J by 6 bases, 9 bases remained unmatched. The CDR3 reads CASSRDRPYLNSPLHF. DNA for the CDR3: TGTGCCAGCAGTAGGGACAGGCCATACCTTAATTCACCCCTCCACTTT.

This clone was seen only once. This chain joins TRBV7-2 and TRBJ2-3, with TRBD2 as a possible D gene (6 bases). Deletions cut 1 base from V and 4 bases from J, with 12 bases between. The germline V gene encodes CDR1 SGHTA and CDR2 FQGNSA. This CDR3 has 15 amino acids. The CDR3 coding sequence is TGTGCCAGCAGCTTAGGGTTTGGGGGGTCAGATACGCAGTATTTT. This translates into CASSLGFGGSDTQYF.

This chain joins TRBV19 and TRBJ2-3; D may be TRBD2 (6 bases). Looked up from germline, CDR1 is LNHDA and CDR2 is SQIVND (reference sequence). The CDR3 sequence is 13 residues long. V lost 6 bases, J lost 5 bases, and 12 bases lay in between. CDR3 region: CASSVPGGDTQYF. CDR3 DNA: TGTGCCAGTAGCGTACCCGGGGGAGATACGCAGTATTTT.

J is TRBJ1-5 and V is TRBV28; 7 nucleotides line up with TRBD1. CDR1 is MDHEN, CDR2 SYDVKM, per germline. J lost 1 base, V lost 5 bases, and 2 bases had no gene match. This CDR3 region has 14 residues. CDR3 nucleotides: TGTGCCAGCAGTCCACAGGGGAGCAATCAGCCCCAGCATTTT. As protein: CASSPQGSNQPQHF.

This chain links TRBV12-5 with TRBJ1-1; D remains ambiguous. Trimming took off 2 bases at V and 3 bases at J, with 7 bases between the two ends. The CDR3 runs to 13 residues. Germline CDR1 LGHNT, CDR2 FRNRAP. CDR3 protein: CASGLPGYTEAFF. In DNA, the CDR3 is TGTGCTAGTGGTTTGCCTGGCTACACTGAAGCTTTCTTT.

The rearrangement uses TRBV19 and TRBJ2-7; 13 bases map to TRBD2. Trimming cost V 6 bases and J 2 bases; bases outside gene matches: 4. Germline V CDR1 and CDR2: LNHDA, SQIVND (reference sequence). The CDR3 sequence is 15 residues long. CDR3 DNA: TGTGCCAGTAGGCCCGGGACTAGCGGGACCTACGAGCAGTACTTC. Protein: CASRPGTSGTYEQYF.

The chain is built from TRBV19 and TRBJ1-5, with TRBD1 as a possible D gene (6 bases). Germline V lookup: CDR1 LNHDA, CDR2 SQIVND (reference sequence). CDR3 size: 17 residues. The ends were cut back, 0 bases at V and 6 bases at J, with 18 bases in the middle. DNA for the CDR3: TGTGCCAGTAGTATAGAGAAGGGCTGGACAGCTAGTCAGCCCCAGCATTTT. The encoded protein is CASSIEKGWTASQPQHF.

The rearrangement joins TRBV4-1 to TRBJ1-2; the D gene is possibly TRBD1 (5 bases). Germline loops: CDR1 MGHRA, CDR2 YSYEKL. Trimming removed 0 bases from V and 6 bases from J, with 20 bases in between. The CDR3 runs 17 residues. CDR3 coding DNA: TGCGCCAGCAGCCAAGACGAAGTAGAAGGGCAGGGTAATGGCTACACCTTC. Protein product: CASSQDEVEGQGNGYTF.

The J gene is TRBJ1-2, the V gene TRBV7-2, with D tentatively TRBD1 (5 bases). The CDR3 sequence is 14 residues long. The germline V gene has CDR1 SGHTA and CDR2 FQGNSA. Trimming removed 5 bases from V and 4 bases from J, with 14 bases in between. CDR3 protein: CASSPSVGGYGYTF. Written as DNA, the CDR3 is TGTGCCAGCAGCCCGTCCGTCGGGGGCTATGGCTACACCTTC.

The rearrangement joins TRBV5-8 to TRBJ1-5; D uncertain. V lost 7 bases to trimming and J lost 3 bases, with 8 bases between them. The CDR3 sequence is 12 residues long. CDR1 is SGHTS and CDR2 is YDEGEE in the germline V gene. The chain's CDR3 is CASCVDNQPQHF. DNA for the CDR3: TGTGCCAGCTGTGTAGACAATCAGCCCCAGCATTTT. The entire variable domain, with the rest obtained from reference TRBV5-8 and TRBJ1-5, is as follows: EAGVTQSPTHLIKTRGQQATLRCSPISGHTSVYWYQQALGLGLQFLLWYDEGEERNRGNFPPRFSGRQFPNYSSELNVNALELEDSALYLCASCVDNQPQHFGDGTRLSIL.